Listed here is a single TCR beta chain. The CDR3 covers 15 residues. Germline V CDR1 and CDR2: LGHDT, YNNKEL (reference sequence). With V trimmed by 4 bases and J by 2 bases, 5 bases remained unmatched. This record belongs to a study of blood T cell repertoires in COVID-19. Overall study: Samples representing acute and convalescent COVID-19 were sourced from the United States, Italy and Spain.

Only in-frame clones appear in the TCRdb table, and some are missing; sequencing was by immunoSEQ multiplex PCR. Of 150,000 to 200,000 clones detected, approximately 87% appear once; the ten largest clones hold roughly 9.8%. This TCR was recovered from a woman aged 55-70 years with COVID-19, enrolled during active disease. The chain has TRBV3-1 (or the pseudogene TRBV3-2) and TRBJ2-7; the match to TRBD2 covers 10 bases. The sequenced sample was peripheral blood. The CDR3 region is CASSPGTSVTYEQYF. CDR3 nucleotide sequence: TGTGCCAGCAGCCCCGGGACTAGCGTTACCTACGAGCAGTACTTC.